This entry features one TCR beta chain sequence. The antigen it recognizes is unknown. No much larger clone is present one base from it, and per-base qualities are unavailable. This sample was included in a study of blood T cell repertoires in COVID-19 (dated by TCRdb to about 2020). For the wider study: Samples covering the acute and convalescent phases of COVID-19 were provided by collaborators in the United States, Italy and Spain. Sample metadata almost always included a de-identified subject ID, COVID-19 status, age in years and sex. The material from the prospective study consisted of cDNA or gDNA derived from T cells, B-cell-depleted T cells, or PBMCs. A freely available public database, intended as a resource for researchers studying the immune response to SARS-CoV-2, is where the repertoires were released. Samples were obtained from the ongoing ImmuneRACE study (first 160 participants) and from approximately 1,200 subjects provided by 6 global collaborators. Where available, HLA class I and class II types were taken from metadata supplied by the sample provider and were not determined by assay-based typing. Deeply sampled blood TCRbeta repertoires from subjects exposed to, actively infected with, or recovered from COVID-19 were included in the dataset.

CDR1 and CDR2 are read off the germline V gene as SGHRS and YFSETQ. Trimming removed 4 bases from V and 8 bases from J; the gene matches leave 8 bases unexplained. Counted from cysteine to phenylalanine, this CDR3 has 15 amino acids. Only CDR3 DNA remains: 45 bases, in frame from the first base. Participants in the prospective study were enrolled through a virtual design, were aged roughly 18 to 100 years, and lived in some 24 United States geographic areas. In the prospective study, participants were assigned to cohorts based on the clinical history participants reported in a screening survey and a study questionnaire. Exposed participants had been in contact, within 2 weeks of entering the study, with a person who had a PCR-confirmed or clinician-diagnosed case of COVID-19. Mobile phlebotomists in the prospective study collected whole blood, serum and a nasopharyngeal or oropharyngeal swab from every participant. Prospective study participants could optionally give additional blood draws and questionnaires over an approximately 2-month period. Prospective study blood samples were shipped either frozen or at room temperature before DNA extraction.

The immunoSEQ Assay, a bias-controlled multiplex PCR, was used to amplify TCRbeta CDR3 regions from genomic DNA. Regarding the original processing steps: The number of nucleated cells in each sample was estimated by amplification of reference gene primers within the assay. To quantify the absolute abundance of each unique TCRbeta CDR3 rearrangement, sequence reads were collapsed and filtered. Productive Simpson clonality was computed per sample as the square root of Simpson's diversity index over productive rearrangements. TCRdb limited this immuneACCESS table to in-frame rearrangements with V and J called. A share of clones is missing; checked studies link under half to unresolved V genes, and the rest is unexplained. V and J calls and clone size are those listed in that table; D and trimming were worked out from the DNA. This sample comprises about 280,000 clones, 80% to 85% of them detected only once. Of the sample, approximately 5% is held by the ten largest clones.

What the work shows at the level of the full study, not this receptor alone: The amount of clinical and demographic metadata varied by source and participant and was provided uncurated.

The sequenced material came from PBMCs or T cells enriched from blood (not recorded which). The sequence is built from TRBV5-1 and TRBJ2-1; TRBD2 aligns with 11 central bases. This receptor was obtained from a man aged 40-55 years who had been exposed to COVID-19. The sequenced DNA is TGCGCCAGCAGCCCTACTAGCGGGAGTATCTATGAGCAGTTCTTC. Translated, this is CASSPTSGSIYEQFF.